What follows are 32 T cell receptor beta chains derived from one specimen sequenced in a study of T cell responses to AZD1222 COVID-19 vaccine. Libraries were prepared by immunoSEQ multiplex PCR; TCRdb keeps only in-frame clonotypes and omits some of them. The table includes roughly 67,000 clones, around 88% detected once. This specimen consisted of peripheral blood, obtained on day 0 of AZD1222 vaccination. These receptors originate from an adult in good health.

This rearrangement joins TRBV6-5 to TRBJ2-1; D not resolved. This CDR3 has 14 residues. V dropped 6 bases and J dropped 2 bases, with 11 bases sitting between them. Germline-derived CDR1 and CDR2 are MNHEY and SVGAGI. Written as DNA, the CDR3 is TGTGCCAGCAGCGACACCTGGCCCTACAATGAGCAGTTCTTC. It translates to CASSDTWPYNEQFF.

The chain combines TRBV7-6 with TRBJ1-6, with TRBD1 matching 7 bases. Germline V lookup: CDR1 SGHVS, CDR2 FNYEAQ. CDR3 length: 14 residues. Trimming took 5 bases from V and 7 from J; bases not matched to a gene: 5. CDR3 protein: CASSPRQGNSPLHF. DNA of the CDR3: TGTGCCAGCAGCCCAAGACAGGGAAATTCACCCCTCCACTTT.

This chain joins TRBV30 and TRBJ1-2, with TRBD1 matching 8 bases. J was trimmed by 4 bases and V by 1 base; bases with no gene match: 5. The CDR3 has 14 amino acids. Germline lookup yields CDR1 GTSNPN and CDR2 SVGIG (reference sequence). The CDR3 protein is CAWSGDRKSYGYTF. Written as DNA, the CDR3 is TGTGCCTGGAGTGGGGACAGGAAGAGCTATGGCTACACCTTC.

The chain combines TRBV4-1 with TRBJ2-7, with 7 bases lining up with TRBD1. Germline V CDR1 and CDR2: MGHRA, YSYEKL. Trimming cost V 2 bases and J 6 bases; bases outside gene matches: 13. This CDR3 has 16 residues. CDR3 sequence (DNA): TGCGCCAGCAGCCAAAATGACAGGGACCCTCCCTCCGAGCAGTACTTC. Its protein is CASSQNDRDPPSEQYF.

CDR3: CASSPQGTDTQYF. Here the CDR3 DNA reads TGCGCCAGCAGCCCTCAGGGCACAGATACGCAGTATTTT. The chain is built from TRBV5-1 and TRBJ2-3; D is uncertain. This CDR3 comprises 13 residues. Germline loops: CDR1 SGHRS, CDR2 YFSETQ. V was pared by 4 bases and J by 1 base, with 7 bases between.

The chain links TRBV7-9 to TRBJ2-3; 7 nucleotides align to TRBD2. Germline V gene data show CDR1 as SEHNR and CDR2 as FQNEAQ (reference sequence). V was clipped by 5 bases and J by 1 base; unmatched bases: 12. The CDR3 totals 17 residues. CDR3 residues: CASSPNKGAGGTDTQYF. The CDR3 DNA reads TGTGCCAGCAGCCCCAATAAAGGTGCGGGGGGCACAGATACGCAGTATTTT.

The CDR3, as DNA: TGTGCCAGCAGTTATTTCCAGGGAGCTTACGAGCAGTACTTC. It translates to CASSYFQGAYEQYF. The gene calls are TRBV6-5 and TRBJ2-7; D might be TRBD1 or TRBD2, each matching 5 bases. Germline V gives CDR1 MNHEY, CDR2 SVGAGI. The length of the CDR3 is 14 residues. Between the trimmed V and J ends, which lost 3 bases and 4 bases, there was a span of 13 bases.

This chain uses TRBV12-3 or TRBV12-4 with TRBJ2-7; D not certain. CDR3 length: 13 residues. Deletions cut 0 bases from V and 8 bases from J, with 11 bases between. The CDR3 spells CASSLALMRQQYF. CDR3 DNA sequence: TGTGCCAGCAGTTTAGCGCTTATGCGCCAGCAGTACTTC.

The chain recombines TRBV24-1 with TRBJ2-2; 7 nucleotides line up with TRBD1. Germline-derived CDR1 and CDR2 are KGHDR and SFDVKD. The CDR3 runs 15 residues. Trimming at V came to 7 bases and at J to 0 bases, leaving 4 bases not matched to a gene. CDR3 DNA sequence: TGTGCCACCAGAGCCGACAGGGCGAACACCGGGGAGCTGTTTTTT. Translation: CATRADRANTGELFF.

This CDR3 is CASSPGQGVQPQHF. The CDR3 DNA follows: TGTGCCAGCAGCCCGGGACAGGGGGTTCAGCCCCAGCATTTT. This chain joins TRBV5-6 and TRBJ1-5; 11 bases are a match to TRBD1. This CDR3 region has 14 residues. V shed 4 bases and J 6 bases; nucleotides not matched to a gene: 3. Germline CDR1 is SGHDT and CDR2 is YYEEEE.

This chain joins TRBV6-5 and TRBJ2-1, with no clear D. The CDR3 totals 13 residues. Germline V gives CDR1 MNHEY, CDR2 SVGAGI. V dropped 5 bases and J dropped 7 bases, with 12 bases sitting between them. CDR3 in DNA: TGTGCCAGCAGTATGCCCGTAATAAATGAGCAGTTCTTC. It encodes CASSMPVINEQFF.

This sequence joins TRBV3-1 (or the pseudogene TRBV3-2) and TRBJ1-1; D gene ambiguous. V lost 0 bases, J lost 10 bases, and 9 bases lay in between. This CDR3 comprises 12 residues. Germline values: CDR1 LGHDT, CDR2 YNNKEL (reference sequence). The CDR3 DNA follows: TGTGCCAGCAGCCAAGAGGGCCCGGGAGCTTTCTTT. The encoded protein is CASSQEGPGAFF.

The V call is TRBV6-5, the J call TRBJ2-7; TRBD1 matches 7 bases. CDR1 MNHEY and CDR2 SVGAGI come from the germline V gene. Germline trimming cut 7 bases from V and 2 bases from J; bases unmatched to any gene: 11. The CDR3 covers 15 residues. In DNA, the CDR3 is TGTGCCAGCAAGATCGGACAGGTTTTTCCCTACGAGCAGTACTTC. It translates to CASKIGQVFPYEQYF.

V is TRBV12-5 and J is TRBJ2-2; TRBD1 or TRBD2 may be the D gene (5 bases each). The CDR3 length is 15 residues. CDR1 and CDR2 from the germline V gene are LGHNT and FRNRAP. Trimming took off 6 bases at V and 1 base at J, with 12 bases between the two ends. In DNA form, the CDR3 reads TGTGCTAGTGGACCCGGGACCCTGAACACCGGGGAGCTGTTTTTT. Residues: CASGPGTLNTGELFF.

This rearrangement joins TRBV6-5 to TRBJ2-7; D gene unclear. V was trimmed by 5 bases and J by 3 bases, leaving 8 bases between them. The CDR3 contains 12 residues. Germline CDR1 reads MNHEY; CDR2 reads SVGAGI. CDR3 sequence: CASSPQSYEQYF. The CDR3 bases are TGTGCCAGCAGTCCACAAAGCTACGAGCAGTACTTC.

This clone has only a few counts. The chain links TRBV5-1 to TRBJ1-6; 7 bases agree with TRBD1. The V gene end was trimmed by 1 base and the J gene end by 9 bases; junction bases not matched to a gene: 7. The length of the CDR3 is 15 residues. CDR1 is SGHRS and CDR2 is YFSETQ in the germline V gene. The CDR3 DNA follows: TGCGCCAGCAGCTTGTGGGGGGACAGCACTTCACCCCTCCACTTT. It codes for CASSLWGDSTSPLHF.

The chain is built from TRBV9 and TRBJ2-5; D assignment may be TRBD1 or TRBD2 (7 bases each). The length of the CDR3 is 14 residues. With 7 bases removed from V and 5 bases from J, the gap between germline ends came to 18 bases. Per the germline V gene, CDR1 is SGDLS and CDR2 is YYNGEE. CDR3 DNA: TGTGCCAGCGCCTCAGGGGGGGGCCGGGAGACCCAGTACTTC. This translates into CASASGGGRETQYF.

CDR3 amino acids: CASSDLGGQETQYF. CDR3 bases: TGTGCCAGCAGTGACCTGGGGGGGCAAGAGACCCAGTACTTC. J is TRBJ2-5 and V is TRBV6-2 or TRBV6-3, with 7 bases matching TRBD2. CDR1 is MNHEY, CDR2 SVGEGT, per germline. The CDR3 has 14 residues. Trimming removed 5 bases from V and 2 bases from J; junction bases left unmatched: 5.

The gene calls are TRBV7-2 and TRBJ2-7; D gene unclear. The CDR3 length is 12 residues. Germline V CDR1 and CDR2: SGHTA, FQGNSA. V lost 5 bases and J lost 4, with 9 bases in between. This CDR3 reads CASSPDAYEQYF. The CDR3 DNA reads TGTGCCAGCAGCCCAGACGCTTACGAGCAGTACTTC.

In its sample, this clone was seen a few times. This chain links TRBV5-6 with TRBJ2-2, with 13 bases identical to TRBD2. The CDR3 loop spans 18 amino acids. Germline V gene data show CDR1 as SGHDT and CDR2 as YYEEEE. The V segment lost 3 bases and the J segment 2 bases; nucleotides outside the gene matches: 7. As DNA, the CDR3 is TGTGCCAGCAGCTCACTGACTAGCGGGGGGCCTAACACCGGGGAGCTGTTTTTT. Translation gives CASSSLTSGGPNTGELFF.

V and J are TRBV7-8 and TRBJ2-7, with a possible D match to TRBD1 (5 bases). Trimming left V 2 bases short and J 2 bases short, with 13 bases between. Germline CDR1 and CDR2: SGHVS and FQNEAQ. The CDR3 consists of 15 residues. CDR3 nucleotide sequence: TGTGCCAGCAGCTTAATGGCAGGGTCTACCTACGAGCAGTACTTC. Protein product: CASSLMAGSTYEQYF.

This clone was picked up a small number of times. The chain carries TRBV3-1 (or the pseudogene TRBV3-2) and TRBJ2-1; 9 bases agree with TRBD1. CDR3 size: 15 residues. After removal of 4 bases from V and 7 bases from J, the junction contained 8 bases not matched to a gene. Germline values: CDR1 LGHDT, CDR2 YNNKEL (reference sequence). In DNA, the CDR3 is TGTGCCAGCAGCCGTCCGGGACAGGGTTTGAATGAGCAGTTCTTC. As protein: CASSRPGQGLNEQFF.

The CDR3 nucleotides read TGTGCCAGTAGTATATCCGTCTCTGGAAACACCATATATTTT. Protein product: CASSISVSGNTIYF. This sequence joins TRBV19 and TRBJ1-3, with D uncertain. This CDR3 spans 14 amino acids. Between the trimmed V and J ends, which lost 2 bases and 0 bases, there was a span of 5 bases. Germline V gene sequence: CDR1 LNHDA, CDR2 SQIVND (reference sequence).

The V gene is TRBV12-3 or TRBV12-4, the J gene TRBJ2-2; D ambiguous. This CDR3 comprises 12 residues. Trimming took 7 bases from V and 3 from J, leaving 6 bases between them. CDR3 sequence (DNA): TGTGCCAGCAAGCCGTACACCGGGGAGCTGTTTTTT. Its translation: CASKPYTGELFF.

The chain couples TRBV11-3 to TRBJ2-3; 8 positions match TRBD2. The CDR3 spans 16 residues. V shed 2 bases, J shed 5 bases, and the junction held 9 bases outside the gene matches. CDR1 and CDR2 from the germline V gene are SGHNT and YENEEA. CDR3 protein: CASSLSPAGVEDTQYF. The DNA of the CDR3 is TGTGCCAGCAGCTTAAGTCCAGCGGGAGTGGAAGATACGCAGTATTTT.

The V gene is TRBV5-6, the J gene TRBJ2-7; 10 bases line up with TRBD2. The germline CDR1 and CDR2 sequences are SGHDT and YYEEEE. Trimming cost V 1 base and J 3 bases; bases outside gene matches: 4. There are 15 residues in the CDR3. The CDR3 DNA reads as TGTGCCAGCAGCTTGAGTAGCGGGAGGTACTACGAGCAGTACTTC. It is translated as CASSLSSGRYYEQYF.

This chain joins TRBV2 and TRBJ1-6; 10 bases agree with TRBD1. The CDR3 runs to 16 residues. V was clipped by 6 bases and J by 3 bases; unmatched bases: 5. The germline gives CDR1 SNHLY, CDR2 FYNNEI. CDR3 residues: CASSPGTGDYNSPLHF. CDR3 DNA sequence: TGTGCCAGCAGCCCCGGGACAGGGGACTATAATTCACCCCTCCACTTT.

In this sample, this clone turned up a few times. The CDR3 is CASIKEENTEAFF. The CDR3 DNA is TGTGCCAGTATTAAGGAAGAGAACACTGAAGCTTTCTTT. V is TRBV12-3 or TRBV12-4 and J is TRBJ1-1; no clear D gene. Deletions cut 9 bases from V and 1 base from J, with 12 bases between. This CDR3 contains 13 residues.

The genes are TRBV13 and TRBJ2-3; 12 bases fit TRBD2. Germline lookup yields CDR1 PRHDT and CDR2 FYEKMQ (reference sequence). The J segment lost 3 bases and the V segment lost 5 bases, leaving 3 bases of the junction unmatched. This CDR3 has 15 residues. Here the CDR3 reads CASSAGLAGTDTQYF. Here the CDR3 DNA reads TGTGCCAGCAGCGCCGGACTAGCGGGGACAGATACGCAGTATTTT.

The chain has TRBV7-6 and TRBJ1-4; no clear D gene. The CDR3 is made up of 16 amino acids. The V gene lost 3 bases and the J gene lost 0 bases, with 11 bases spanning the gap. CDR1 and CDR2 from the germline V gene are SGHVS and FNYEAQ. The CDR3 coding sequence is TGTGCCAGCAGCTTCGTGGCAGCTCCAACTAATGAAAAACTGTTTTTT. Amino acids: CASSFVAAPTNEKLFF.

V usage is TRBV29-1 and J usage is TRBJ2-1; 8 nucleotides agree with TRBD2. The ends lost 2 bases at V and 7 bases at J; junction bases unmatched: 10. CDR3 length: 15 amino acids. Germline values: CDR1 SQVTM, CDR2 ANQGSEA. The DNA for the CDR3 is TGCAGCGTTGAACCCTCCACCGGGAGGGCAAATGAGCAGTTCTTC. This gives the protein CSVEPSTGRANEQFF.

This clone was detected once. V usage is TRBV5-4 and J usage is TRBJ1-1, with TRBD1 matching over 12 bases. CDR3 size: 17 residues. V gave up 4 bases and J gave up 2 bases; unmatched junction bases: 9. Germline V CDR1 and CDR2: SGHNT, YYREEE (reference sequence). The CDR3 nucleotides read TGTGCCAGCAGCCCGGGGACAGGGGGCCATAGAAACACTGAAGCTTTCTTT. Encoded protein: CASSPGTGGHRNTEAFF.